This TCR beta chain was obtained from a study of beta chain features in type 1 diabetes. Points from the study as a whole: When VDJ junctions were examined, type 1 diabetes patients showed fewer insertions and more deletions. Patients' naive, central memory and regulatory TCRB repertoires appeared more alike than those of healthy donors.

This clone showed up just a few times. Its specificity is unknown. The authors reverse transcribed all of the isolated RNA, so sequencing captured expressed TCRB transcripts. Generated by immunoSEQ multiplex PCR, the TCRdb table keeps only in-frame clones and is missing some. The sample has about 220,000 clones; roughly 11% are singletons. Every participating donor gave one draw, a heparinised blood sample averaging around 0.11 L. Post-sort purity exceeded 95% for all sorted populations. This CDR3 spans 15 amino acids. J lost 7 bases, V lost 5 bases, and 9 bases had no gene match. CDR1 SEHNR and CDR2 FQNEAQ come from the germline V gene (reference sequence).

This chain joins TRBV7-9 and TRBJ1-4, with 8 bases fitting TRBD1. The sample comprised central memory CD4+ T cells from blood. The sequence was obtained from a man aged 18 to 29 in good health. CDR3 sequence: CASSPGTGDGEKLFF. CDR3 nucleotides: TGTGCCAGCAGCCCCGGGACAGGCGATGGTGAAAAACTGTTTTTT.